This T cell receptor (beta chain) emerged from a study of blood T cell repertoires in COVID-19. Overall study context: COVID-19 samples from acute and convalescent phases originated in the United States, Italy and Spain. From T cells, B-cell-depleted T cells, or PBMCs came the material, which was cDNA or gDNA.

CDR1 MDHEN and CDR2 SYDVKM come from the germline V gene. After removal of 6 bases from V and 4 bases from J, the junction contained 9 bases not matched to a gene. There are 15 residues in the CDR3. This clone was observed a single time. TCRdb's copy holds only in-frame clones and misses some; the assay was immunoSEQ multiplex PCR. The table lists 200,000 to 250,000 clones, around four fifths of them singletons. Sequencing was carried out using peripheral blood. This sequence joins TRBV28 and TRBJ1-1, with 9 bases lining up with TRBD1. This TCR derives from an elderly woman with active or convalescent COVID-19. The CDR3 DNA is TGTGCCAGCAGCACCCCGGGACAGGGCGGCACTGAAGCTTTCTTT. This sequence encodes CASSTPGQGGTEAFF.